The clone carrying this T cell receptor (beta chain) was detected once. Its antigen is undetermined. This entry belongs to a study of T cell responses to AZD1222 COVID-19 vaccine. Points from the study as a whole: White British people made up most donors, females outnumbered males, and clonal diversity was possibly underestimated. Repertoire sampling was restricted to post-peak T cell response timepoints. After two AZD1222 doses, spike-specific TCR breadth and depth rose versus day 0.

The germline V gene encodes CDR1 MDHEN and CDR2 SYDVKM. J was trimmed by 5 bases and V by 3 bases; bases with no gene match: 12. The CDR3 totals 17 residues. Recipients boosted at about 4 weeks or about 12 weeks are pooled. TCRdb keeps only in-frame clones here, not all; method: immunoSEQ multiplex PCR. The sample has about 26,000 clones; around 90% are singletons. This sequence joins TRBV28 and TRBJ2-1, with 8 bases lining up with TRBD2. This sequence originates from an adult who received the AZD1222 COVID-19 vaccine. Sequencing used peripheral blood, obtained 28 days after the second AZD1222 dose. The DNA of the CDR3 is TGTGCCAGCAGTTTCGGGGGGGAGGCGGCCTCACACAATGAGCAGTTCTTC. Encoded protein: CASSFGGEAASHNEQFF.